This T cell receptor beta chain was captured in a study of blood T cell repertoires in COVID-19. Study background: Samples representing acute and convalescent COVID-19 were sourced from the United States, Italy and Spain.

How the authors handled the data: Nucleated cell counts were estimated from reference gene primer amplification. Measured with immunoSEQ multiplex PCR; TCRdb has only the in-frame clones, and not every one. For V, J and clone size, that table is used; D and trimming come from the DNA. The sample yields about 100,000 clones, about 88% seen once. V shed 3 bases and J 5 bases; nucleotides not matched to a gene: 17. Germline CDR1 is SQVTM and CDR2 is ANQGSEA. CDR3 size: 18 residues. Sequenced: peripheral blood. The chain couples TRBV29-1 to TRBJ2-5; 11 nucleotides align to TRBD2. This clonotype originated in a woman aged 80 or over with acute or convalescent COVID-19. CDR3 residues: CSVEGGSLAGGISETQYF. The CDR3 bases are TGCAGCGTTGAGGGTGGGAGCCTAGCGGGAGGTATATCGGAGACCCAGTACTTC.